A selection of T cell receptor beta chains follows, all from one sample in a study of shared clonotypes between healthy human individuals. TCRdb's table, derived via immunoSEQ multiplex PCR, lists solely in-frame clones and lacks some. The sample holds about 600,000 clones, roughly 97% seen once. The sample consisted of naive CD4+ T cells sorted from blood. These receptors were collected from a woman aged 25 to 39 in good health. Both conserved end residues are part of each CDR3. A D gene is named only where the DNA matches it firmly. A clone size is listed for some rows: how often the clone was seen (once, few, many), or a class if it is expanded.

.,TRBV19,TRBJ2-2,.,TGTGCCAGTAGTATAGATCGCGGTCCCGGGGAGCTGTTTTTT,CASSIDRGPGELFF
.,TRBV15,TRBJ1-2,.,TGTGCCACTTTTAATAGCTACACCTTC,CATFNSYTF
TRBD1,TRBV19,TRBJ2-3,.,TGTGCCACCGCGACAGGGGACACAGATACGCAGTATTTT,CATATGDTDTQYF
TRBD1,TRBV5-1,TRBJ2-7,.,TGCGCCAGCAACCAACCGGGACAGGGAGCCCACGAGCAGTACTTC,CASNQPGQGAHEQYF
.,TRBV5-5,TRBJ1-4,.,TGTGCCAGCAGCTTAGAGTTCGACAGTCAACTGTTTTTT,CASSLEFDSQLFF
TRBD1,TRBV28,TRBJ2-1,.,TGTGCCGCGGGACAGGACTCCTACAATGAGCAGTTCTTC,CAAGQDSYNEQFF
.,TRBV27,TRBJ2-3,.,TGTGCCAGCAGTTTATCGATTGGGATACCTAACGCGTATTTT,CASSLSIGIPNAYF
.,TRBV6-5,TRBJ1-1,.,TGTGCCAGCAGTTACTCCGGGGGGGCAGGGTACACTGAAGCTTTCTTT,CASSYSGGAGYTEAFF
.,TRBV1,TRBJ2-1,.,TGCACCAGCAGCCAACTAGCGGGCGCTTACAATGAGCAGTTCTTC,CTSSQLAGAYNEQFF
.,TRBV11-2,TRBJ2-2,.,TGTGCCAGCAGCTTTCAGAACACCGGGGAGCTGTTTTTT,CASSFQNTGELFF
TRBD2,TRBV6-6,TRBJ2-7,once,TGTGCCAGCAGTGCCCAGCGGGAGTCATACGAGCAGTACTTC,CASSAQRESYEQYF
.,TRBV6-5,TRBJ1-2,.,TGTGCCAGCAGTTACTCGGGCAGTTCCTATGGCTACACCTTC,CASSYSGSSYGYTF
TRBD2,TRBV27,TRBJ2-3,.,TGTGCCAGCAACCCTAGCGGGAGGAGGACAGATACGCAGTATTTT,CASNPSGRRTDTQYF
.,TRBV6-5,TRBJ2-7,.,TGTGCCAGCAGCAAAACAGGCGGGTACGAGCAGTACTTC,CASSKTGGYEQYF